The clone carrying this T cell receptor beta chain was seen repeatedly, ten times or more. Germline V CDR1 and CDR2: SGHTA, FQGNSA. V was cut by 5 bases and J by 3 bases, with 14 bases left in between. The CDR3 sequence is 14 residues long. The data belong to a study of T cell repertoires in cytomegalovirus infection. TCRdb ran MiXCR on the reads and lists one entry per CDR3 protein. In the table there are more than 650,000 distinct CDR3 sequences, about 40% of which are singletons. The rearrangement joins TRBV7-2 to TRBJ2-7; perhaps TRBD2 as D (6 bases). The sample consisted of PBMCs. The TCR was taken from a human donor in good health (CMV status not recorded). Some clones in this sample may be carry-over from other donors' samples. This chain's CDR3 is CASSPTGTFYEQYF. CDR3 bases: TGTGCCAGCAGCCCGACCGGGACTTTCTACGAGCAGTACTTC. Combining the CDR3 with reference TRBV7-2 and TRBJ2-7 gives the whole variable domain GAGVSQSPSNKVTEKGKDVELRCDPISGHTALYWYRQSLGQGLEFLIYFQGNSAPDKSGLPSDRFSAERTGGSVSTLTIQRTQQEDSAVYLCASSPTGTFYEQYFGPGTRLTVT.